This T cell receptor beta chain was identified in a study of blood T cells in healthy people across ages. A sample-barcoded 5' primer and a J-beta primer mix were used in a second PCR of roughly 7 to 11 cycles. MiXCR was run by TCRdb on the 5' RACE reads, yielding one entry per CDR3 protein. Of 1.5 million to 2 million distinct CDR3 sequences in the sample, around half are singletons; the top ten hold less than 2.5%. The germline gives CDR1 SGHTA, CDR2 FQGNSA. This CDR3 comprises 16 residues. V usage is TRBV7-2 and J usage is TRBJ2-1; 10 nucleotides agree with TRBD1. The end of the DNA aligns better with TRBJ2-7, so the J call may be wrong. Sequencing input: blood. The TCR comes from a middle-aged woman in good health. The CDR3 sequence is CASIKSGTGAYNEQYF. CDR3 bases: TGTGCCAGCATAAAGTCCGGGACAGGGGCCTACAATGAGCAGTACTTC.